This T cell receptor (beta chain) emerged from a study of identical twins. A universal primer site came from template switching; cDNA carried unique molecular identifiers. In TCRdb, the 5' RACE reads were re-called with MiXCR into one record per CDR3 protein. The sample contains approximately 500,000 distinct CDR3 sequences, 20% to 25% of which appear only once. The V end was cut by 0 bases, the J end by 5 bases, with 10 bases between. The germline V gene has CDR1 SQVTM and CDR2 ANQGSEA. CDR3 size: 13 residues. This clonotype was counted between two and nine times. Its antigen remains unknown. General study findings and limits: Weaker excess twin sharing was seen among beta out-of-frame sequences.

Another study also made use of these data, one on T cells expressing NK-cell markers.

The TCR was taken from a woman aged 18-29 years in good health. The gene calls are TRBV29-1 and TRBJ1-2; D not certain. Sequenced: CD4+ T cells sorted from blood. CDR3 bases: TGCAGCGTTGAAGAGGAAGGAACTTATGGCTACACCTTC. Translation: CSVEEEGTYGYTF.